This record covers a single T cell receptor (beta chain). The clone's antigen remains unknown. No much larger clone exists at a distance of one base, and base qualities are not known. The entry originates in a study of blood T cell repertoires in COVID-19 (dated by TCRdb to the early 2020s). At the level of the whole study: The collaborator samples originated in the United States, Italy and Spain and spanned the acute and convalescent phases of COVID-19. Sample metadata almost always included a de-identified subject ID, COVID-19 status, age in years and sex. The repertoires were made available in a free public database intended to serve as a resource for research on the immune response to SARS-CoV-2. Where available, HLA class I and class II types were obtained from metadata supplied by the sample provider rather than from assay-based typing. The prospective study material was composed of cDNA or gDNA derived from T cells, B-cell-depleted T cells, or PBMCs. Deeply sampled blood TCRbeta repertoires from subjects exposed to, actively infected with, or recovered from COVID-19 were included in the dataset. Samples came from the ongoing ImmuneRACE study (first 160 participants) plus 1,254 subjects from 6 global collaborators.

The immunoSEQ Assay, a bias-controlled multiplex PCR, was used to amplify TCRbeta CDR3 regions from genomic DNA. On the study's bioinformatics: The number of nucleated cells in each sample was estimated by amplification of reference gene primers within the assay. To quantify the absolute abundance of each unique TCRbeta CDR3 rearrangement, sequence reads were collapsed and filtered. For each sample, productive Simpson clonality was calculated by taking the square root of Simpson's diversity index across productive rearrangements. TCRdb limited this immuneACCESS table to in-frame rearrangements with V and J called. A share of clones is missing; checked studies link under half to unresolved V genes, and the rest is unexplained. That table supplies the V and J calls and clone size; D and trimming were determined from the DNA. The sample table records about 56,000 clones; approximately 92% of these occur just once. The ten largest clones capture roughly 43% of the sample.

The junction shows trimming of 3 bases on V and 8 bases on J, plus 10 bases between the germline ends. The germline V gene (reference sequence) supplies CDR1 LNHDA and CDR2 SQIVND. There are 12 amino acids in the CDR3, from cysteine to phenylalanine inclusive. Only the CDR3 region is kept as DNA, spanning 36 bases read in frame from base 1. What the study reported, not specific to this receptor: Clinical and demographic metadata were provided uncurated, with the amount varying by source and participant.

One collaborating source in Seattle enrolled patients during active infection and followed them longitudinally through the course of disease. Collaborating institutions collected whole blood in K2EDTA tubes following their own protocols. Collaborator samples were shipped for TCRbeta analysis as frozen whole blood, isolated PBMCs, or DNA extracted from either sample type. Sample: peripheral blood. This TCR came from a woman aged 60-75 years with COVID-19, enrolled during active disease. The chain employs TRBV19 and TRBJ1-2, and perhaps TRBD1 as D gene, on 5 matching bases. The CDR3 amino acid sequence is: CASSIWGGGYTF. The bases read TGTGCCAGTAGTATCTGGGGGGGAGGCTACACCTTC. The full variable domain, with segments outside the CDR3 supplied by the reference TRBV19 and TRBJ1-2 proteins, appears as DGGITQSPKYLFRKEGQNVTLSCEQNLNHDAMYWYRQDPGQGLRLIYYSQIVNDFQKGDIAEGYSVSREKKESFPLTVTSAQKNPTAFYLCASSIWGGGYTFGSGTRLTVV.